This T cell receptor beta chain was sequenced for a study of T cells in Graves' hyperthyroidism and ophthalmopathy. Study results and limitations: Through a model of 13 V-J features, ophthalmopathy was separated from stable hyperthyroidism. Within blood appeared most thyroid clonotypes that had expanded above 0.001.

Regarding this clonotype: As yet, its antigen is unknown. Since the CDR3 does not end with the conserved phenylalanine or tryptophan, this likely comes from a read error. It is unclear where the CDR3 begins or ends on the DNA, so no DNA is shown, and the CDR3 is as TCRdb lists it.

Amplified regions were TCR beta CDR3 sequences from RNA transcripts. TCR CDR3 underwent first-round RT-PCR with the HTBI primer set. MiXCR, applied by TCRdb to the multiplex PCR reads, yields one record per CDR3 protein. The top ten clones hold approximately 25% of a sample with 470,000 or so distinct CDR3 sequences, about a fifth of them seen once. Fresh 10 ml peripheral blood yielded PBMCs. The receptor comes from a man aged 18 to 30 with Graves' hyperthyroidism. Sequences were obtained from blood.

CDR3 loop: CAWSPRQGMWNTEASV. This sequence joins TRBV30 and TRBJ1-1; the table's D call, TRBD1, was not checked against the DNA. From its first to its last residue, the CDR3 has 16 amino acids. CDR1 and CDR2 (germline): GTSNPN, SVGIG (reference sequence).